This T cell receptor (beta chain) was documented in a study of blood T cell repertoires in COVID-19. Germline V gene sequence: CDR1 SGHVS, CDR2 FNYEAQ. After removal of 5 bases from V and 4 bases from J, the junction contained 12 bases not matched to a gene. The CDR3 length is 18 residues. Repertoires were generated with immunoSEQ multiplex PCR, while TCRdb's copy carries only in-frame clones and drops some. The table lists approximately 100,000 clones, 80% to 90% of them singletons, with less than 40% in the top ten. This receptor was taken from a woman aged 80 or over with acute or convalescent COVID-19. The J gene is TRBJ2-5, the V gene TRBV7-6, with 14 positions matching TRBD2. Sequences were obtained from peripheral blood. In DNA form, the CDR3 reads TGTGCCAGCAGCCCCAGACTAGCGGGGGGGCCAGAGCGAGAGACCCAGTACTTC. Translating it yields CASSPRLAGGPERETQYF.